This paragraph covers one TCR beta chain sequence. The length of the CDR3 is 15 residues. The V end lost 6 bases, the J end lost 2 bases, and 17 bases lay between the germline ends. Germline loops: CDR1 KGHSH, CDR2 LQKENI. Measured with immunoSEQ multiplex PCR; TCRdb has only the in-frame clones, and not every one. The repertoire has over 200,000 clones, about 83% of them found once; the top ten carry roughly 1.3%. The data derive from a study of blood T cell repertoires in COVID-19. Study-level information: Samples came from the United States, Italy and Spain, spanning acute and convalescent COVID-19.

This receptor was taken from a woman aged 30 to 39 with COVID-19, enrolled during active disease. Sample: peripheral blood. The chain has TRBV18 and TRBJ2-7; TRBD2 might be the D (6 bases). The CDR3: CASSPTGGIPYEQYF. DNA of the CDR3: TGTGCCAGCTCTCCAACTGGAGGGATCCCCTACGAGCAGTACTTC.